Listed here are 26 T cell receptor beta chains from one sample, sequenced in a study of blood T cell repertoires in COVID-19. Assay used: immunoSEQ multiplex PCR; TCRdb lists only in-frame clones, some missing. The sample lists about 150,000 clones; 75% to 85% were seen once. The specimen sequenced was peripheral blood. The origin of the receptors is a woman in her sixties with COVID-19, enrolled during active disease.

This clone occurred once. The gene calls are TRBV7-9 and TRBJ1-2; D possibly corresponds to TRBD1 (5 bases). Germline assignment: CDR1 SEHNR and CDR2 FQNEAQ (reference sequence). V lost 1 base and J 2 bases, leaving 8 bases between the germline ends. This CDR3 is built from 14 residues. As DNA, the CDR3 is TGTGCCAGCAGCTTAGAAGCAGGGAACTATGGCTACACCTTC. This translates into CASSLEAGNYGYTF.

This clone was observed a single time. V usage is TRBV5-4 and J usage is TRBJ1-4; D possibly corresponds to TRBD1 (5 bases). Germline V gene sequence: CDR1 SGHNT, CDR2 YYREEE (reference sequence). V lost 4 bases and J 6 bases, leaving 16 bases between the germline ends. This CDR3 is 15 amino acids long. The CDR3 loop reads CASSPTQGRDEKLFF. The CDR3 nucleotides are TGTGCCAGCAGCCCAACGCAGGGTCGGGATGAAAAACTGTTTTTT.

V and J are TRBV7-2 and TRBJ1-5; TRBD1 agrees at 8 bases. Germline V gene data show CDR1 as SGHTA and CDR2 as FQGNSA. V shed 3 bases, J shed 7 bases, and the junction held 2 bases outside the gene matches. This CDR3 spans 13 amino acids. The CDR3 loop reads CASSLTGAQPQHF. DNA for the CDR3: TGTGCCAGCAGCTTGACAGGGGCACAGCCCCAGCATTTT. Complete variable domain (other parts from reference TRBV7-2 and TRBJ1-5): GAGVSQSPSNKVTEKGKDVELRCDPISGHTALYWYRQSLGQGLEFLIYFQGNSAPDKSGLPSDRFSAERTGGSVSTLTIQRTQQEDSAVYLCASSLTGAQPQHFGDGTRLSIL.

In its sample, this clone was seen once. This CDR3 is CASSTEQGHHQPQHF. The CDR3 DNA reads as TGTGCCAGCAGTACTGAACAGGGGCACCATCAGCCCCAGCATTTT. The chain carries TRBV27 and TRBJ1-5; TRBD1 matches 7 bases. The CDR3 has 15 amino acids. V shed 5 bases, J shed 5 bases, and the junction held 9 bases outside the gene matches. CDR1 MNHEY and CDR2 SMNVEV come from the germline V gene (reference sequence).

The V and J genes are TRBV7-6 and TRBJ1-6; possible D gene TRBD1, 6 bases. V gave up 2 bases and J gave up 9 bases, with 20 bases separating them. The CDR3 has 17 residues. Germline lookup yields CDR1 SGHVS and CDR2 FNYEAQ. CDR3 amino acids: CASSLYGGGGVRSPLHF. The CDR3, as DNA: TGTGCCAGCAGCTTATATGGGGGGGGCGGTGTTCGTTCACCCCTCCACTTT.

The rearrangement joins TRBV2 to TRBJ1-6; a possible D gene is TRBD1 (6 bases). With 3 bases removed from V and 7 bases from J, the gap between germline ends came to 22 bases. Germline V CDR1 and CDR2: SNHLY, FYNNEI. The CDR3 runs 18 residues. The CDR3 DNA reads TGTGCCAGCAGTGATGCCGAGGCAGGGGACGAATGGAATTCACCCCTCCACTTT. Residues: CASSDAEAGDEWNSPLHF.

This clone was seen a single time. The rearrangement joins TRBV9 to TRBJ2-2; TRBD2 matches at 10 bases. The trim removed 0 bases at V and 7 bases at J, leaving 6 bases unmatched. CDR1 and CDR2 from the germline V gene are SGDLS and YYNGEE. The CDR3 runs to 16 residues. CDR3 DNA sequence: TGTGCCAGCAGCGTAGAAGGTAGCGGGAGGCTCGGGGAGCTGTTTTTT. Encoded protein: CASSVEGSGRLGELFF.

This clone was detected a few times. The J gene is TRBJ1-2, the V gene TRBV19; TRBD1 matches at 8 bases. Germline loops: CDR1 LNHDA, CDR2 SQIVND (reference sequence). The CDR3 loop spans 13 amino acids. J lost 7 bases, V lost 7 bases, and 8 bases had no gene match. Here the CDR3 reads CASTADRVGGYTF. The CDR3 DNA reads TGTGCCAGTACTGCGGACAGGGTTGGTGGCTACACCTTC.

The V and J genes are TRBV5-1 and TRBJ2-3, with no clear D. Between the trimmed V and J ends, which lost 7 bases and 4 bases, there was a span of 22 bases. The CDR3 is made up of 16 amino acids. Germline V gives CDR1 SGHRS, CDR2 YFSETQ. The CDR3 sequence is CASGPRMGSVPDTQYF. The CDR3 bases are TGCGCCAGCGGGCCCCGGATGGGCTCGGTTCCAGATACGCAGTATTTT.

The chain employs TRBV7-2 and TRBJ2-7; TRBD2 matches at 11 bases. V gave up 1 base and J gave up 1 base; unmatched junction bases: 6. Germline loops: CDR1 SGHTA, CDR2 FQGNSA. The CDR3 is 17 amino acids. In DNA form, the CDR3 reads TGTGCCAGCAGCTTAGAACTAGCGGGGGCCATTTCCTACGAGCAGTACGTC. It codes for CASSLELAGAISYEQYV.

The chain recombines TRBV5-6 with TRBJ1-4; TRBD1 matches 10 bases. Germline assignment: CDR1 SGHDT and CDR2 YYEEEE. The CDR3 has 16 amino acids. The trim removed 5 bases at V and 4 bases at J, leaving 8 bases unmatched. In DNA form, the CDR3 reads TGTGCCAGCAGGAGACAGGGGGCGCGTGGTAATGAAAAACTGTTTTTT. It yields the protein CASRRQGARGNEKLFF.

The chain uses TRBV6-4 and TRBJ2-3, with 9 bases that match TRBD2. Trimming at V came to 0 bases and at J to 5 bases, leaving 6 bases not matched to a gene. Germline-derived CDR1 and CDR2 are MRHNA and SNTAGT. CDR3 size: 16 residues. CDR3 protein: CASSDSSGGGRDTQYF. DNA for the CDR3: TGTGCCAGCAGTGACTCTAGCGGGGGCGGAAGAGATACGCAGTATTTT.

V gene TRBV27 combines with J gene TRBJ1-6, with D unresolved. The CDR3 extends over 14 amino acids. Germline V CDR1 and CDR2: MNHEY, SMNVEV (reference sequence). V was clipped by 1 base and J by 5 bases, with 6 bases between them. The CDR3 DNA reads TGTGCCAGCAGTTTATATATAGATAATTCACCCCTCCACTTT. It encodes CASSLYIDNSPLHF.

The CDR3 bases are TGTGCCAGCAGCTGGGGGGACGTTGAAGCTTTCTTT. Encoded protein: CASSWGDVEAFF. The chain carries TRBV5-4 and TRBJ1-1; tentatively, D is TRBD1 (5 bases). The CDR3 sequence is 12 residues long. Germline assignment: CDR1 SGHNT and CDR2 YYREEE (reference sequence). Trimming shortened V by 3 bases and J by 7 bases, and 10 bases separated the two germline ends.

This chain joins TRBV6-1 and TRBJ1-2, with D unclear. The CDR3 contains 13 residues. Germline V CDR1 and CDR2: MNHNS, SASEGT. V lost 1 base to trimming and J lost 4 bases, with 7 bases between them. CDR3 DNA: TGTGCCAGCAGTGAAGTCCAGATCTATGGCTACACCTTC. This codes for CASSEVQIYGYTF.

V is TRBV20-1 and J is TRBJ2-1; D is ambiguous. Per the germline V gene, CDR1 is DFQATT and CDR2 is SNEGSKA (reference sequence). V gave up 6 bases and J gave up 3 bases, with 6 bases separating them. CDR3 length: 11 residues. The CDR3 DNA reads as TGCAGTGCATTTAGCTACAATGAGCAGTTCTTC. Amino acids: CSAFSYNEQFF.

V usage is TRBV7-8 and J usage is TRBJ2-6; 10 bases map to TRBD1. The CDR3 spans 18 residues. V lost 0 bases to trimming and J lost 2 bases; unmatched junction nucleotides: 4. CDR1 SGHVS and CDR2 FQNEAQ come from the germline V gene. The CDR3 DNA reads TGTGCCAGCAGCTTAGCCGGACAGGGGGAGGCTGGGGCCAACGTCCTGACTTTC. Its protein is CASSLAGQGEAGANVLTF. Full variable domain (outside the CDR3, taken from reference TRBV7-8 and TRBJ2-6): GAGVSQSPRYKVAKRGQDVALRCDPISGHVSLFWYQQALGQGPEFLTYFQNEAQLDKSGLPSDRFFAERPEGSVSTLKIQRTQQEDSAVYLCASSLAGQGEAGANVLTFGAGSRLTVL.

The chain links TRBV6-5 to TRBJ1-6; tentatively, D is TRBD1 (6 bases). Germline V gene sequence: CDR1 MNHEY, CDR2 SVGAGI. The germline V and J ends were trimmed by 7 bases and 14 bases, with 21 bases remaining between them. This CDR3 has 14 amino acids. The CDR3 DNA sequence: TGTGCCAGCAATTCGGGAACAGGGCTCTTCACCCTCCACTTT. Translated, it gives CASNSGTGLFTLHF.

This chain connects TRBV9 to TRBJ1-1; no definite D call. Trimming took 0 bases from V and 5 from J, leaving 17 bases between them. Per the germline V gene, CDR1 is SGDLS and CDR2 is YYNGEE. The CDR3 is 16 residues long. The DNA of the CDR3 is TGTGCCAGCAGCGTAGCTGTGGCCAGCTCAGGAACTGAAGCTTTCTTT. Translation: CASSVAVASSGTEAFF.

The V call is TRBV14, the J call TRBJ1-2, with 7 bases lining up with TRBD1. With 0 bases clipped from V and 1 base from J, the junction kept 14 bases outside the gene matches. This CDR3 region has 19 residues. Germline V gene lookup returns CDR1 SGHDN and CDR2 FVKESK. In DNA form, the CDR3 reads TGTGCCAGCAGCCAAGATCGTTATCCCAGGGACAGCATTAACTATGGCTACACCTTC. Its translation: CASSQDRYPRDSINYGYTF.

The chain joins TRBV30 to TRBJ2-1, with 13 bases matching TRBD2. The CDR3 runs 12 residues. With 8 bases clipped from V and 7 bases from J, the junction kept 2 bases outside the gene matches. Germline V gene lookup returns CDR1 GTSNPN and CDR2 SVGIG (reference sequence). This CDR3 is CAGTSGVNEQFF. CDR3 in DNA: TGTGCCGGGACTAGCGGGGTGAATGAGCAGTTCTTC.

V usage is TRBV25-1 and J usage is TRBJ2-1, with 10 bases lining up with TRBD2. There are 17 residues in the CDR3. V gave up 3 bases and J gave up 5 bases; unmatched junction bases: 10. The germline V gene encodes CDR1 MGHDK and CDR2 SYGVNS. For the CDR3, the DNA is TGTGCCAGCAGTGATGGGAGGAGCGGGGGGGTCCACAATGAGCAGTTCTTC. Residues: CASSDGRSGGVHNEQFF.

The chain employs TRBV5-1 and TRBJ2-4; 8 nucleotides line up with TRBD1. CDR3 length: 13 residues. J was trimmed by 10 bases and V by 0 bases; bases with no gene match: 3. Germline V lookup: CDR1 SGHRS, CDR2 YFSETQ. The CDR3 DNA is TGCGCCAGCAGCTTGGGACAGGGGCAAATTCAGTACTTC. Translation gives CASSLGQGQIQYF.

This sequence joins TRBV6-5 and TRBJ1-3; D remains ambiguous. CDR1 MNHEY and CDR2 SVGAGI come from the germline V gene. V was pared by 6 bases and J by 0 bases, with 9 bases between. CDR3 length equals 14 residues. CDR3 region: CASRPSGSGNTIYF. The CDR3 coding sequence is TGTGCCAGCAGGCCTTCAGGCTCTGGAAACACCATATATTTT.

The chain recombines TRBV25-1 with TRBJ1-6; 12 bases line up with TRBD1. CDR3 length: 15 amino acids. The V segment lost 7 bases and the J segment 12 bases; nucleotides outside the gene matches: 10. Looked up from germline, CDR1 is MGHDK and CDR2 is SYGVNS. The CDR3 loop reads CASTLTGTGGRPLHF. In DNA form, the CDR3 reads TGTGCCAGCACCCTCACAGGGACAGGGGGCCGACCCCTCCACTTT.

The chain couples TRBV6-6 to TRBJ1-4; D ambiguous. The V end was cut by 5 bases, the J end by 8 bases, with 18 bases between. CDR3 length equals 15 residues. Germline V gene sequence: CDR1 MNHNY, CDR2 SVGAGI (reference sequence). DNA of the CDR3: TGTGCCAGCAGTCCTGACACTTTGGGAGGAGAAAAACTGTTTTTT. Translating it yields CASSPDTLGGEKLFF.